The clone carrying this TCR beta chain came up many times. Antigen: not known. The data were obtained in a study of T-cell memory formation after mild COVID-19. The overall study: TCR clusters were largely donor specific. Study results and limitations: Some clones that responded were present in memory (sampled pre-infection), which suggests cross-reactive memory joined. The second-wave clones peaking on day 37 were not confirmed as SARS-CoV-2-specific. A balance of CD4 and CD8 characterized clones contracting day 15 to 85, whereas later expanders leaned CD4+.

TCRdb analysed the 5' RACE reads with MiXCR anew, one entry per CDR3 protein. The profile shows 350,000 to 450,000 distinct CDR3 sequences, around 14% of them singletons. Germline CDR1 reads LGHDT; CDR2 reads YNNKEL (reference sequence). J lost 5 bases, V lost 3 bases, and 10 bases had no gene match. The CDR3 runs 16 residues. The sequence was collected from a man aged 18 to 35 who had mild COVID-19 (a few samples of this study predate the infection). Cell type and time point are not known. Sequencing input: PBMCs or a T cell subset sorted from them (not recorded which). The chain is built from TRBV3-1 and TRBJ2-1; TRBD1 matches 7 bases. The CDR3 loop is CASSQPQLGQDNEQFF. The CDR3 DNA reads TGTGCCAGCAGCCAGCCTCAACTCGGACAGGACAATGAGCAGTTCTTC.